These T cell receptor beta chains were read from a single sample in a study of blood T cell repertoires in COVID-19. Assay: immunoSEQ multiplex PCR; the TCRdb copy retains only in-frame clones and omits some. Of approximately 350,000 clones listed, less than 90% are singletons. The specimen was PBMCs or T cells enriched from blood (not recorded which). These receptors were obtained from a woman aged 50 to 60 who had recovered from COVID-19. Each CDR3 is given without its conserved first and last residue. D genes are given only for firm matches. Size is stated for part of the rows, as once, few or many counts, or as a class when the clone is expanded.

clone_size	d_call	v_call	j_call	cdr3_aa
NA	TRBD1	TRBV12-3/TRBV12-4	TRBJ1-1	ASSLGQGTEAF
NA	NA	TRBV11-3	TRBJ2-2	ATRGDTGELF
NA	TRBD1	TRBV19	TRBJ2-7	ASSMARRGLDEQY
NA	NA	TRBV6-5	TRBJ2-2	ASKSKDKIRGELF
few	NA	TRBV4-3	TRBJ2-7	ASSQDVGGSFSEQY
NA	TRBD1	TRBV2	TRBJ1-5	ASRPGTGRFQPQH
NA	TRBD1	TRBV5-1	TRBJ2-7	ASSLAQDRGYEQY
NA	NA	TRBV27	TRBJ1-1	ASSSRVWTEAF
NA	NA	TRBV15	TRBJ1-4	ATSREIAGGATNEKLF
NA	NA	TRBV18	TRBJ2-3	ASSPRQGRDTQY
NA	NA	TRBV5-1	TRBJ1-5	ASSPDQGMQPQH
once	NA	TRBV6-5	TRBJ1-1	ASSNGGWDTEAF
NA	TRBD2	TRBV18	TRBJ2-7	ASSRAGTSDSYEQY
few	TRBD1	TRBV7-2	TRBJ1-5	ASSSDRVQPQH
NA	TRBD2	TRBV5-6	TRBJ2-3	ASSLRTSGVSGTDTQY
once	TRBD1	TRBV28	TRBJ2-7	ASTGTGGLYEQY
NA	NA	TRBV9	TRBJ1-5	ASSAGGGHQPQH
NA	TRBD2	TRBV6-2/TRBV6-3	TRBJ2-1	ASSYGPSGYEQF
once	NA	TRBV6-5	TRBJ1-5	ASSYSRPPPAQPQH
NA	TRBD1	TRBV4-1	TRBJ1-3	ASSRGQGTGNTIY
NA	TRBD1	TRBV5-1	TRBJ1-4	ASTQGARTNEKLF
NA	TRBD1	TRBV6-5	TRBJ1-1	ASSRQGAANTEAF
once	NA	TRBV6-2/TRBV6-3	TRBJ2-1	ASSYGQYNEQF
NA	NA	TRBV10-3	TRBJ1-6	AISSRQIYNSPLH
few	NA	TRBV7-2	TRBJ1-4	ASSRLREKLF
few	NA	TRBV5-1	TRBJ1-1	ASSVTGNTEAF
NA	TRBD2	TRBV10-3	TRBJ2-7	AISPIAGVGEQY
NA	TRBD2	TRBV5-1	TRBJ2-3	ASSLLAGGPSADTQY
NA	NA	TRBV6-2/TRBV6-3	TRBJ1-2	ASSYWGERDGYT
NA	NA	TRBV29-1	TRBJ1-4	SVLDSVNEKLF
NA	NA	TRBV11-2	TRBJ2-7	ASSILPQGKYEQY
NA	NA	TRBV6-5	TRBJ2-7	ASFGRAYEQY
NA	NA	TRBV6-1	TRBJ2-1	ASSERSGVASNEQF
NA	NA	TRBV10-2	TRBJ1-2	ASSEATGVAYGYT
NA	TRBD1	TRBV4-1	TRBJ1-5	ASSQTGTGGQEAQH
NA	NA	TRBV12-3/TRBV12-4	TRBJ2-1	ASRLSGNEQF
NA	TRBD2	TRBV2	TRBJ2-3	ASSVEGLAGVDTQY
NA	TRBD1	TRBV15	TRBJ1-6	ATSRDTGDSPLH
once	TRBD1	TRBV6-5	TRBJ1-4	ASSSQPGQGMAKLF
few	TRBD1	TRBV7-9	TRBJ1-1	ASSQTGGAPEAF
NA	NA	TRBV30	TRBJ2-7	AWVGGTSSYEQY
NA	TRBD1	TRBV5-6	TRBJ2-7	ASGDRGRYEQY
NA	NA	TRBV18	TRBJ1-6	ASSPFGTGDSPLH
NA	TRBD2	TRBV12-3/TRBV12-4	TRBJ2-7	ASSLAGEYEQY
NA	NA	TRBV4-1	TRBJ1-2	ASSQAGQREYGYT
NA	TRBD1	TRBV5-1	TRBJ2-1	ASRLRTGNANEQF
NA	NA	TRBV7-2	TRBJ1-4	ASSLEGVGALGKLF
few	NA	TRBV20-1	TRBJ2-7	SATSGHEQY
NA	NA	TRBV2	TRBJ1-1	ASSLSPGMNTEAF
NA	TRBD2	TRBV7-9	TRBJ2-5	ASSLSLAGGPDQY
once	NA	TRBV5-6	TRBJ2-1	ASSLGAGQGLSYEQF
NA	NA	TRBV4-1	TRBJ2-7	ASSQEGASGLYEQY
NA	NA	TRBV9	TRBJ1-1	ASSVGPLNTEAF